This T cell receptor (beta chain) was found in a study of cytomegalovirus exposure and HLA in healthy donors. Whole-study context: Among the roughly 370 genotyped donors, 65% to 85% were placed in the Caucasian-associated ancestry cluster.

The study ran its PCR with 60 Vbeta and 13 Jbeta primers. Only in-frame clones appear in the TCRdb table, and some are missing; sequencing was by immunoSEQ multiplex PCR. The profile covers around 100,000 clones, with approximately 76% appearing a single time and around 17% taken by the ten largest. Study-wide results and limits: In a later analysis, HLA-associated beta chains showed higher expansion and lower generation probabilities than comparable chains. A missense DCLRE1C variant was associated with V- and J-gene trimming of TCR beta chains in a later analysis, and an independent cohort replicated the association.

CDR1 and CDR2 (germline): MGHRA, YSYEKL. The V and J ends lost 6 bases and 2 bases respectively, with 11 bases between them. CDR3 length: 13 amino acids. Concerning this clone: Antigen unknown.

The TCR comes from a woman in her fifties or sixties in good health and CMV-seropositive. The V gene is TRBV4-1, the J gene TRBJ2-7, with D perhaps TRBD2 (6 bases). Sequenced material: PBMCs. DNA of the CDR3: TGCGCCAGCAGTCCGGGAGTCACCTACGAGCAGTACTTC. It is translated as CASSPGVTYEQYF.